This T cell receptor (beta chain) was retrieved from a study of cytomegalovirus exposure and HLA in healthy donors. Overall study context: Early released data had tens of millions of unique TCRs, all coming from HLA-typed donors. There were 350 to 400 genotyped donors. Of these, roughly 80% fell in the genetic ancestry cluster associated with self-reported Caucasian donors.

PCR was performed using 60 Vbeta and 13 Jbeta primers. Some clones are missing from TCRdb's copy, which holds only in-frame ones; the method was immunoSEQ multiplex PCR. The top ten clones hold roughly 4% of a sample with 30,000 to 50,000 clones, approximately 75% of them seen once. A remark on this clone: Its matching antigen is unknown.

The V segment lost 1 base and the J segment 5 bases; nucleotides outside the gene matches: 11. CDR3 length: 17 amino acids. CDR1 is MGHRA and CDR2 is YSYEKL in the germline V gene. Study-level points and caveats: Previously analyzed data showed that most TCR beta V segments were productive at a frequency of about 90% or about 30%.

This TCR was recovered from a middle-aged man in good health and CMV-seronegative. Sequences were obtained from PBMCs. The V and J genes are TRBV4-1 and TRBJ1-5, with 7 bases lining up with TRBD1. CDR3 amino acids: CASSQARQGNEDQPQHF. The CDR3 nucleotides are TGCGCCAGCAGCCAAGCACGACAGGGAAACGAAGATCAGCCCCAGCATTTT.